A single sample gave rise to the 24 T cell receptor beta chains below, sequenced in a study of cytomegalovirus exposure and HLA in healthy donors. Method: immunoSEQ multiplex PCR; TCRdb's copy keeps in-frame clones and lacks some. The sample includes around 150,000 clones, 70% to 90% seen only once; the top ten take 2.5% to 4%. Sequences were obtained from PBMCs. The origin of the receptors is a woman younger than 30 in good health and CMV-seropositive.

The chain has TRBV6-5 and TRBJ2-7; tentatively, D is TRBD1 (6 bases). Germline CDR1 is MNHEY and CDR2 is SVGAGI. The CDR3 runs to 15 residues. V lost 3 bases and J 0 bases, leaving 12 bases between the germline ends. The CDR3 sequence: CASSYPSQGSYEQYF. CDR3 bases: TGTGCCAGCAGTTATCCCTCACAGGGCTCCTACGAGCAGTACTTC.

A note on this clone: At the DNA level, this CDR3 is encoded by other sequences in the same sample as well. V and J are TRBV6-1 and TRBJ2-7; 13 positions match TRBD2. The V gene end was trimmed by 4 bases and the J gene end by 4 bases; junction bases not matched to a gene: 1. The CDR3 totals 14 residues. Germline CDR1 reads MNHNS; CDR2 reads SASEGT. The CDR3 coding sequence is TGTGCCAGCAGTGTACTAGCGGGAGGGTACGAGCAGTACTTC. It encodes CASSVLAGGYEQYF.

The V call is TRBV28, the J call TRBJ2-7; 9 bases match TRBD2. J gave up 2 bases and V 2 bases, and 4 bases lay outside the gene matches. Germline CDR1 and CDR2: MDHEN and SYDVKM. This CDR3 spans 15 amino acids. The DNA for the CDR3 is TGTGCCAGCAGTTTACACGCGGGAGGGCCCTACGAGCAGTACTTC. This codes for CASSLHAGGPYEQYF.

The V call is TRBV11-3, the J call TRBJ2-7; possibly TRBD2 for D (5 bases). Trimming stripped 5 bases from V and 4 bases from J, with 12 bases between. CDR3 size: 13 residues. The germline CDR1 and CDR2 sequences are SGHNT and YENEEA. The CDR3 nucleotides are TGTGCCAGCAGCCAAACTAGGAATTACGAGCAGTACTTC. Encoded protein: CASSQTRNYEQYF.

This chain joins TRBV5-4 and TRBJ2-1, with TRBD1 identical over 9 bases. The V segment lost 0 bases and the J segment 7 bases; nucleotides outside the gene matches: 2. Per the germline V gene, CDR1 is SGHNT and CDR2 is YYREEE (reference sequence). The CDR3 spans 14 residues. The CDR3 region has the DNA TGTGCCAGCAGCTTGGGCGGACAGGGGAATGAGCAGTTCTTC. Translated: CASSLGGQGNEQFF.

The chain employs TRBV19 and TRBJ2-2; TRBD2 agrees at 7 bases. Per germline, CDR1 LNHDA and CDR2 SQIVND (reference sequence). J was trimmed by 3 bases and V by 2 bases; bases with no gene match: 6. CDR3 size: 16 residues. CDR3 protein: CASSIWGRVDTGELFF. The CDR3 nucleotides read TGTGCCAGTAGTATATGGGGGAGGGTTGACACCGGGGAGCTGTTTTTT.

The genes are TRBV6-5 and TRBJ2-7; 8 positions agree with TRBD2. Germline-derived CDR1 and CDR2 are MNHEY and SVGAGI. After removal of 6 bases from V and 2 bases from J, the junction contained 6 bases not matched to a gene. The length of the CDR3 is 14 residues. The CDR3 region has the DNA TGTGCCAGCAGGCCGGGAGGGACCACCTACGAGCAGTACTTC. Its protein product is CASRPGGTTYEQYF.

The chain employs TRBV9 and TRBJ1-2; D remains unclear. Deletions cut 0 bases from V and 6 bases from J, with 18 bases between. Germline V CDR1 and CDR2: SGDLS, YYNGEE. This CDR3 is built from 16 residues. The CDR3 DNA reads as TGTGCCAGCAGCGTAGAGCTTGTCGGGGAGCCCGATGGCTACACCTTC. It yields the protein CASSVELVGEPDGYTF.

The J gene is TRBJ2-7, the V gene TRBV6-5; weak D call: TRBD1 (5 bases). The CDR3 is 12 amino acids. The ends were cut back, 0 bases at V and 5 bases at J, with 5 bases in the middle. Germline CDR1 reads MNHEY; CDR2 reads SVGAGI. In DNA form, the CDR3 reads TGTGCCAGCAGTTACTCAGGGGACGAGCAGTACTTC. Encoded protein: CASSYSGDEQYF.

The chain joins TRBV6-1 to TRBJ2-7; D is unclear. The CDR3 is 13 residues long. Trimming cost V 7 bases and J 7 bases, with 17 bases left between them. Germline V gives CDR1 MNHNS, CDR2 SASEGT. The CDR3 nucleotides are TGTGCCAGCACCCGAGGCGTCATAGTAGAGCAGTACTTC. This codes for CASTRGVIVEQYF.

This clone has a single count. The rearrangement links TRBV7-2 to TRBJ1-5; D is perhaps TRBD1 (6 bases). CDR1 SGHTA and CDR2 FQGNSA come from the germline V gene. This CDR3 spans 14 amino acids. Deletions cut 6 bases from V and 6 bases from J, with 15 bases between. The CDR3 DNA follows: TGTGCCAGCAGAGCTGACAGGTCAACTCAGCCCCAGCATTTT. This translates into CASRADRSTQPQHF. Complete variable domain (other parts from reference TRBV7-2 and TRBJ1-5): GAGVSQSPSNKVTEKGKDVELRCDPISGHTALYWYRQSLGQGLEFLIYFQGNSAPDKSGLPSDRFSAERTGGSVSTLTIQRTQQEDSAVYLCASRADRSTQPQHFGDGTRLSIL.

DNA of the CDR3: TGTGCCAGCAGCTTACGGACAGGGGGGTCCTACGAGCAGTACTTC. It specifies CASSLRTGGSYEQYF. This chain connects TRBV7-2 to TRBJ2-7, with 10 bases lining up with TRBD1. The CDR3 has 15 residues. V shed 2 bases, J shed 1 base, and the junction held 2 bases outside the gene matches. From germline, CDR1 is SGHTA and CDR2 FQGNSA.

The rearrangement links TRBV5-1 to TRBJ2-1; D is unresolved. Germline V gives CDR1 SGHRS, CDR2 YFSETQ. The CDR3 consists of 13 residues. Trimming stripped 0 bases from V and 6 bases from J, with 7 bases between. The CDR3 protein is CASSLDGVNEQFF. The CDR3 region has the DNA TGCGCCAGCAGCTTGGACGGTGTCAATGAGCAGTTCTTC.

This clone has just a few counts. This sequence joins TRBV28 and TRBJ2-7; TRBD2 matches 13 bases. The CDR3 is made up of 16 amino acids. V lost 3 bases and J lost 6; bases outside the gene matches: 8. CDR1 MDHEN and CDR2 SYDVKM come from the germline V gene. The CDR3 bases are TGTGCCAGCAGTTTCCCCGGGACTAGCGGGACTCGCGAGCAGTACTTC. This sequence encodes CASSFPGTSGTREQYF.

This chain uses TRBV5-1 with TRBJ2-5; 9 bases agree with TRBD1. Germline loops: CDR1 SGHRS, CDR2 YFSETQ. CDR3 length: 13 residues. J lost 5 bases, V lost 4 bases, and 3 bases had no gene match. The CDR3, as DNA: TGCGCCAGCAGCGGACAGGGGTGGGAGACCCAGTACTTC. Translated: CASSGQGWETQYF.

This clone was counted a single time. V and J are TRBV6-5 and TRBJ1-2, with 10 bases identical to TRBD1. This CDR3 contains 16 residues. The trim removed 4 bases at V and 5 bases at J, leaving 10 bases unmatched. Germline CDR1 MNHEY, CDR2 SVGAGI. The CDR3 nucleotides read TGTGCCAGCAGTTTGACGGGAGGGACAGGGGAATATGGCTACACCTTC. Protein sequence: CASSLTGGTGEYGYTF.

The CDR3 loop reads CASSLVQGTNIQYF. The CDR3 DNA reads TGCGCCAGCAGCTTGGTACAGGGGACAAACATTCAGTACTTC. This chain links TRBV5-1 with TRBJ2-4, with 7 bases that match TRBD1. This CDR3 spans 14 amino acids. With 0 bases clipped from V and 6 bases from J, the junction kept 3 bases outside the gene matches. CDR1 and CDR2 from the germline V gene are SGHRS and YFSETQ.

This clone was seen only a few times. V and J are TRBV11-2 and TRBJ2-2; TRBD1 agrees at 9 bases. V dropped 5 bases and J dropped 7; count of bases not matched to a gene: 14. The CDR3 is 17 residues long. CDR1 is SGHAT, CDR2 FQNNGV, per germline. CDR3 DNA: TGTGCCAGCAGCGTAAACCGGGACAGGGCTCGCAACGGGGAGCTGTTTTTT. This codes for CASSVNRDRARNGELFF.

V gene TRBV18 combines with J gene TRBJ1-1; 7 bases agree with TRBD1. Per the germline V gene, CDR1 is KGHSH and CDR2 is LQKENI. The CDR3 sequence is 14 residues long. V trimming: 6 bases; J trimming: 0 bases; junction bases outside the gene matches: 4. The CDR3 DNA reads as TGTGCCAGCTCGTACAGGGGTTTGAACACTGAAGCTTTCTTT. It yields the protein CASSYRGLNTEAFF.

This clone was counted once. The chain joins TRBV30 to TRBJ2-5, with 11 positions matching TRBD1. The CDR3 is made up of 14 amino acids. Germline values: CDR1 GTSNPN, CDR2 SVGIG (reference sequence). The V gene end was trimmed by 3 bases and the J gene end by 4 bases; junction bases not matched to a gene: 4. CDR3 DNA: TGTGCCTGGAGAGGGGACAGGGGGGGAGAGACCCAGTACTTC. Its protein is CAWRGDRGGETQYF. The full variable domain, completed using reference TRBV30 and TRBJ2-5, is SQTIHQWPATLVQPVGSPLSLECTVEGTSNPNLYWYRQAAGRGLQLLFYSVGIGQISSEVPQNLSASRPQDRQFILSSKKLLLSDSGFYLCAWRGDRGGETQYFGPGTRLLVL.

The rearrangement links TRBV4-1 to TRBJ1-5, with D possibly being TRBD1 (6 bases). Germline CDR1 and CDR2: MGHRA and YSYEKL. V was cut by 0 bases and J by 3 bases, with 9 bases left in between. CDR3 length: 15 amino acids. The CDR3 reads CASSQDTGLNQPQHF. For the CDR3, the DNA is TGCGCCAGCAGCCAAGATACAGGGCTCAATCAGCCCCAGCATTTT.

This clone was seen once. V is TRBV6-1 and J is TRBJ1-2; 7 nucleotides line up with TRBD1. Germline CDR1 MNHNS, CDR2 SASEGT. The CDR3 runs 14 residues. Trimming cost V 6 bases and J 5 bases; bases outside gene matches: 9. Written as DNA, the CDR3 is TGTGCCAGCAGGACAGGGAACCGTTGGTATGGCTACACCTTC. This translates into CASRTGNRWYGYTF.

The J gene is TRBJ2-4, the V gene TRBV13; TRBD2 aligns across 9 bases. The CDR3 has 16 residues. Germline trimming cut 1 base from V and 4 bases from J; bases unmatched to any gene: 5. CDR1 PRHDT and CDR2 FYEKMQ come from the germline V gene (reference sequence). The CDR3 protein is CASSLALAGTKNIQYF. The CDR3 nucleotides read TGTGCCAGCAGCTTAGCTCTAGCGGGAACTAAAAACATTCAGTACTTC.

The V and J genes are TRBV29-1 and TRBJ2-1; 7 bases line up with TRBD2. This CDR3 region has 12 residues. Germline values: CDR1 SQVTM, CDR2 ANQGSEA. V trimming: 4 bases; J trimming: 7 bases; junction bases outside the gene matches: 4. Here the CDR3 reads CSVVTGGNEQFF. The CDR3 DNA follows: TGCAGCGTTGTGACCGGGGGGAATGAGCAGTTCTTC.